The clone carrying this T cell receptor beta chain showed up just once. These data belong to a study of blood T cell repertoires in COVID-19. Whole-study context: Italy, Spain and the United States were the sources of the convalescent and acute COVID-19 samples. In each case, the material was cDNA or gDNA derived from T cells, B-cell-depleted T cells, or PBMCs.

The CDR3 has 15 amino acids. With 0 bases clipped from V and 9 bases from J, the junction kept 2 bases outside the gene matches. Germline V gene sequence: CDR1 SGDLS, CDR2 YYNGEE. The protocol was immunoSEQ multiplex PCR, while the TCRdb copy is restricted to in-frame clones and leaves out a portion. The sample records approximately 54,000 clones, roughly 84% being singletons. This sequence joins TRBV9 and TRBJ1-6; 11 bases fit TRBD1. This TCR came from a man older than 75 with active COVID-19. The sample comprised peripheral blood. The CDR3 DNA sequence: TGTGCCAGCAGCGTAGTCGGGACAGGGGGTTCACCCCTCCACTTT. Its protein is CASSVVGTGGSPLHF.